The sequence of this TCR beta chain was determined in a study of early T cells in non-severe SARS-CoV-2 infection. About the study: Alpha and beta chains were unpaired, from unsorted whole-blood bulk RNA. General study results and limits: VDJdb matching favored anti-spike CD8 responses, missing private and CD4 specificities.

Germline CDR1 and CDR2: SGHDN and FVKESK. V was clipped by 4 bases and J by 10 bases, with 17 bases between them. This CDR3 is 14 amino acids long. Individual cDNA molecules carried attached unique molecular identifiers. TCRdb recomputed calls from the 5' RACE reads with MiXCR, one row per CDR3 protein. Of 20,000 to 25,000 distinct CDR3 sequences listed, about 4% were seen once; the top ten hold about 1.6%. As regards this clonotype: Its cognate antigen is unknown.

The chain is built from TRBV14 and TRBJ2-1; D might be TRBD2 (6 bases). The sample consisted of whole blood. The TCR sequence derives from an adult who was a healthcare worker with PCR-confirmed SARS-CoV-2 infection or an uninfected control (not recorded which). The CDR3 sequence: CASSPDGRVGEQFF. CDR3 sequence (DNA): TGTGCCAGCAGCCCGGACGGGAGAGTAGGGGAGCAGTTCTTC.